Following are 22 T cell receptor beta chains from one sample sequenced in a study of T cells after yellow fever vaccination (dated by TCRdb to 2018 to 2020). This specimen's treatment or condition label, per the study, means: live attenuated yellow fever vaccine strain. Receptor libraries were prepared by 5' RACE. This sample was sequenced with an Illumina NovaSeq 6000. TCRdb ran its own pipeline on the public reads, namely fastp trimming at Q25 and MiXCR clone calling, and kept in-frame beta chains. Rows with one shared CDR3 protein collapse into an entry with the most common genes and DNA. The sample table shows 300,000 to 350,000 distinct CDR3 sequences, and about 10% are seen once. About 3.3% of the sample belongs to the ten largest clones. Sequencing was performed on CD4+ T cells sorted from PBMCs, taken 45 days after the yellow fever booster vaccination. The receptor source for this set is a man younger than 35 who received the YFV17D yellow fever vaccine.

This clonotype was detected a few times. The CDR3 sequence: CASSPGAWANQPQHF. CDR3 in DNA: TGTGCCAGCAGCCCGGGTGCCTGGGCAAATCAGCCCCAGCATTTT. The V and J genes are TRBV11-2 and TRBJ1-5; no definite D call. CDR3 length: 15 residues. Germline loops: CDR1 SGHAT, CDR2 FQNNGV. V was clipped by 5 bases and J by 4 bases, with 15 bases between them.

Here the CDR3 DNA reads TGTGCCAGCAGCCAAGAAAGGACAGGGGGAGTAAAACTGTTTTTT. It encodes CASSQERTGGVKLFF. The J gene is TRBJ1-4, the V gene TRBV4-2; 10 nucleotides line up with TRBD1. CDR3 length equals 15 residues. Germline assignment: CDR1 LGHNA and CDR2 YNFKEQ. V lost 0 bases to trimming and J lost 10 bases; unmatched junction nucleotides: 5.

At least ten counts were recorded for this clonotype. The rearrangement joins TRBV7-2 to TRBJ1-1, with D hard to call. The CDR3 loop spans 13 amino acids. Germline V gives CDR1 SGHTA, CDR2 FQGNSA. V was trimmed by 4 bases and J by 7 bases, leaving 13 bases between them. The CDR3 coding sequence is TGTGCCAGCAGCTCCCTCTGGAACCTTGAAGCTTTCTTT. Protein sequence: CASSSLWNLEAFF.

This chain uses TRBV29-1 with TRBJ2-3, with 9 bases that match TRBD1. The CDR3 is 13 amino acids. V dropped 6 bases and J dropped 9; count of bases not matched to a gene: 10. The germline V gene encodes CDR1 SQVTM and CDR2 ANQGSEA. The CDR3 DNA sequence: TGCAGCGTGGGGGACAGGGCGGTCGTAACGCAGTATTTT. Its protein is CSVGDRAVVTQYF.

Worth noting for this clonotype: At one of its ends the junction is not consistent with the germline gene, which may arise from a read error. The chain has TRBV29-1 and TRBJ2-3; D may be TRBD1 or TRBD2 (5 bases each). The CDR3 spans 11 residues. Germline CDR1 SQVTM, CDR2 ANQGSEA. The CDR3 reads CCVDVGGPKYF. The CDR3 DNA reads TGCTGCGTTGACGTTGGGGGTCCGAAGTATTTT.

This clonotype appeared many times. The chain is built from TRBV24-1 and TRBJ2-2; D is possibly TRBD1 or TRBD2 (5 bases each). V lost 0 bases, J lost 3 bases, and 7 bases lay in between. Germline CDR1 and CDR2: KGHDR and SFDVKD. This CDR3 has 15 amino acids. The CDR3 DNA follows: TGTGCCACCAGTGATTTGGGGGGAGACACCGGGGAGCTGTTTTTT. Amino acid sequence: CATSDLGGDTGELFF.

The chain employs TRBV12-3 or TRBV12-4 and TRBJ2-1; 9 nucleotides agree with TRBD2. The CDR3 runs to 15 residues. The J segment lost 9 bases and the V segment lost 5 bases, leaving 11 bases of the junction unmatched. CDR3 DNA sequence: TGTGCCAGCAGTCCCAGGGCGGGGGGGCGAAGTGAGCAGTTCTTC. Amino acid sequence: CASSPRAGGRSEQFF.

This chain uses TRBV7-9 with TRBJ1-5; TRBD1 agrees at 8 bases. Trimming at V came to 8 bases and at J to 4 bases, leaving 1 base not matched to a gene. Germline loops: CDR1 SEHNR, CDR2 FQNEAQ (reference sequence). CDR3 size: 12 residues. The DNA for the CDR3 is TGTGCCAGCCAGGGGGCGAATCAGCCCCAGCATTTT. The encoded protein is CASQGANQPQHF. Full variable domain (remainder filled in from reference TRBV7-9 and TRBJ1-5): DTGVSQNPRHKITKRGQNVTFRCDPISEHNRLYWYRQTLGQGPEFLTYFQNEAQLEKSRLLSDRFSAERPKGSFSTLEIQRTEQGDSAMYLCASQGANQPQHFGDGTRLSIL.

The V call is TRBV7-2, the J call TRBJ1-4; D gene unclear. With 3 bases removed from V and 8 bases from J, the gap between germline ends came to 19 bases. The CDR3 loop spans 16 amino acids. Germline CDR1 is SGHTA and CDR2 is FQGNSA. The CDR3 loop is CASSFDPSGGVEKLFF. The CDR3, as DNA: TGTGCCAGCAGCTTCGACCCTTCTGGTGGTGTGGAAAAACTGTTTTTT.

Only a few counts were recorded for this clonotype. The chain has TRBV20-1 and TRBJ2-1; 16 bases are shared with TRBD2. J was trimmed by 7 bases and V by 1 base; bases with no gene match: 7. The CDR3 loop spans 17 amino acids. From germline, CDR1 is DFQATT and CDR2 SNEGSKA (reference sequence). In DNA form, the CDR3 reads TGCAGTGCTAGAGCCCCGGGACTAGCGGGGGGGCCTAATGAGCAGTTCTTC. The encoded protein is CSARAPGLAGGPNEQFF.

This clonotype was picked up a small number of times. This chain connects TRBV6-5 to TRBJ2-2; perhaps TRBD2 as D (7 bases). The germline V and J ends were trimmed by 4 bases and 4 bases, with 10 bases remaining between them. Germline CDR1 MNHEY, CDR2 SVGAGI. This CDR3 contains 14 residues. CDR3 protein: CASSWGGLTGELFF. CDR3 sequence (DNA): TGTGCCAGCAGTTGGGGGGGGCTCACCGGGGAGCTGTTTTTT.

This clonotype was recorded a few times. CDR3 sequence reads: CASSYGGQGKFFF. In nucleotides, the CDR3 is TGTGCCAGCAGTTACGGAGGACAGGGGAAATTTTTCTTT. V usage is TRBV6-5 and J usage is TRBJ1-1; 9 bases agree with TRBD1. The junction had 8 bases not matched to a gene; V was cut back by 2 bases and J by 13 bases. This CDR3 has 13 residues. In germline, CDR1 is MNHEY, CDR2 SVGAGI.

This clonotype was counted at least ten times. The chain employs TRBV12-3 or TRBV12-4 and TRBJ2-5; D call uncertain. The CDR3 is 15 residues long. V was shortened by 3 bases and J by 2 bases, with 13 bases between the two germline ends. CDR3 nucleotides: TGTGCCAGCAGTTTCTCCCGGGCGCCACAAGAGACCCAGTACTTC. Translation: CASSFSRAPQETQYF.

The rearrangement uses TRBV11-3 and TRBJ2-3; TRBD2 aligns across 8 bases. This CDR3 comprises 16 residues. Germline trimming cut 5 bases from V and 1 base from J; bases unmatched to any gene: 8. Germline-derived CDR1 and CDR2 are SGHNT and YENEEA. CDR3 DNA: TGTGCCAGCAGCCTCGGGGGGGAGTCTGGCACAGATACGCAGTATTTT. This encodes CASSLGGESGTDTQYF.

The CDR3 DNA sequence: TGCAGCGTCGGGACTAGCGGGGGGGCTCGAGTACGAGAGACCCAGTACTTC. Its protein product is CSVGTSGGARVRETQYF. The genes are TRBV29-1 and TRBJ2-5; 16 positions match TRBD2. Looked up from germline, CDR1 is SQVTM and CDR2 is ANQGSEA. This CDR3 spans 17 amino acids. The junction had 11 bases not matched to a gene; V was cut back by 6 bases and J by 4 bases.

CDR3 DNA: TGTGCCAGCAGCACTACCGGGACAGACTATGGCTACACCTTC. Translating it yields CASSTTGTDYGYTF. V gene TRBV13 combines with J gene TRBJ1-2, with 7 bases matching TRBD1. In germline, CDR1 is PRHDT, CDR2 FYEKMQ (reference sequence). V was pared by 5 bases and J by 3 bases, with 6 bases of the junction left unmatched. The CDR3 is 14 residues long.

Only a few counts were recorded for this clonotype. The chain employs TRBV7-3 and TRBJ2-1; 15 nucleotides match TRBD2. The CDR3 runs to 15 residues. Germline assignment: CDR1 SGHTA and CDR2 FQGTGA. Trimming took 5 bases from V and 7 from J; bases not matched to a gene: 3. CDR3 region: CASSRTSGGGNEQFF. The CDR3 nucleotides are TGTGCCAGCAGCCGGACTAGCGGGGGGGGGAATGAGCAGTTCTTC.

V is TRBV11-3 and J is TRBJ2-1; 7 nucleotides align to TRBD2. V gave up 5 bases and J gave up 4 bases; unmatched junction bases: 8. CDR3 size: 15 residues. Germline V gene lookup returns CDR1 SGHNT and CDR2 YENEEA. For the CDR3, the DNA is TGTGCCAGCAGCGGGGGGGGGGGACTATACAATGAGCAGTTCTTC. Translation: CASSGGGGLYNEQFF.

DNA for the CDR3: TGTGCCAGCAGTTTGAGAGGGTCGCCTGGAAACACCATATATTTT. Translating it yields CASSLRGSPGNTIYF. The rearrangement joins TRBV12-3 or TRBV12-4 to TRBJ1-3; D gene unclear. This CDR3 region has 15 residues. The V gene lost 3 bases and the J gene lost 2 bases, with 11 bases spanning the gap.

This clonotype came up many times. The V and J genes are TRBV7-3 and TRBJ2-1, with a tentative D call TRBD2 (6 bases). CDR1 is SGHTA, CDR2 FQGTGA, per germline. Trimming pared 5 bases from V and 7 bases from J, leaving 18 bases between. The CDR3 covers 15 residues. DNA for the CDR3: TGTGCCAGCAGCCCCCGCGGCGGGACCTTGAATGAGCAGTTCTTC. Protein: CASSPRGGTLNEQFF.

This clonotype came up a few times. The gene calls are TRBV6-2 or TRBV6-3 and TRBJ2-6; D is unresolved. V was trimmed by 5 bases and J by 0 bases, leaving 11 bases between them. This CDR3 region has 16 residues. Germline CDR1 and CDR2: MNHEY and SVGEGT. The DNA for the CDR3 is TGTGCCAGCAGTAAAGTGGGAACCTCTGGGGCCAACGTCCTGACTTTC. It encodes CASSKVGTSGANVLTF.

The table lists this clonotype with many counts. The CDR3 here is CASTAHGFLQNEQYF. The CDR3 bases are TGTGCCAGCACCGCTCACGGGTTTCTTCAGAACGAGCAGTACTTC. The chain carries TRBV6-2 or TRBV6-3 and TRBJ2-7, with D unresolved. The V gene's germline CDR1 is MNHEY and CDR2 SVGEGT. This CDR3 is built from 15 residues. Trimming shortened V by 7 bases and J by 5 bases, and 21 bases separated the two germline ends.